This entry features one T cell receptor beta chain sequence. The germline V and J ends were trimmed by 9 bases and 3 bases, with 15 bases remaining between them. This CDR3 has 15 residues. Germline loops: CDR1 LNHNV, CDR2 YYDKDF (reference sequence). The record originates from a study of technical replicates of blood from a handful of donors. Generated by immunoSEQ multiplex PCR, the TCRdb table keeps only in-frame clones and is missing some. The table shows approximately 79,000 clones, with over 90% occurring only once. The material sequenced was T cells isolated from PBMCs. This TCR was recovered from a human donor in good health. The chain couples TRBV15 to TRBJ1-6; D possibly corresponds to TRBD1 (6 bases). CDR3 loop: CATTQGPLYNSPLHF. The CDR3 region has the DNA TGTGCCACTACACAGGGCCCCCTCTATAATTCACCCCTCCACTTT.